This T cell receptor beta chain was identified during a study of OX40 agonist ivuxolimab in advanced cancers. About the study: Partial responses were recorded for three patients, including one with hepatocellular carcinoma and two with cutaneous melanoma.

Germline CDR1 SGHDT, CDR2 YYEEEE. This CDR3 region has 15 residues. V shed 0 bases and J shed 0 bases, with 9 bases lying between them. Profiled with immunoSEQ multiplex PCR; TCRdb holds only in-frame clones, not every one. The sample includes approximately 98,000 clones, 80% to 95% seen only once; the top ten take roughly 0.66%. If patients had autoimmune disease history or systemic immunosuppression, they were excluded. The receptor was isolated from an adult with an advanced solid tumor such as melanoma, head and neck, liver or kidney cancer. The specimen was CD4+ or CD8+ T cells sorted from blood, collected in a trial of the OX40 agonist ivuxolimab. This sequence joins TRBV5-6 and TRBJ2-5, with a weak D call TRBD1 (5 bases). The CDR3 here is CASSLGQGNQETQYF. DNA of the CDR3: TGTGCCAGCAGCTTGGGCCAGGGTAACCAAGAGACCCAGTACTTC.